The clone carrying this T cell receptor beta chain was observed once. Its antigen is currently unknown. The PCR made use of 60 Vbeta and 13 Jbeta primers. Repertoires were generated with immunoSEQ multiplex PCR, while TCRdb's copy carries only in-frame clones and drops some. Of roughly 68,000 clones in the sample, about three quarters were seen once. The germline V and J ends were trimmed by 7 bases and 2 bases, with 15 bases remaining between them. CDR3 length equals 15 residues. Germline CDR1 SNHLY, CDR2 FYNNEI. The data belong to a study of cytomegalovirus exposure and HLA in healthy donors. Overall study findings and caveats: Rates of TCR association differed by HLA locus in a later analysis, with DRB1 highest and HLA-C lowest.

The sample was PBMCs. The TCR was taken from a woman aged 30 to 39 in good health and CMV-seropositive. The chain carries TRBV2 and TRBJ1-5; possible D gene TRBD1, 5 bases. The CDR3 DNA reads TGTGCCAGCACCCCGGTAGGGGATGGCAATCAGCCCCAGCATTTT. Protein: CASTPVGDGNQPQHF.